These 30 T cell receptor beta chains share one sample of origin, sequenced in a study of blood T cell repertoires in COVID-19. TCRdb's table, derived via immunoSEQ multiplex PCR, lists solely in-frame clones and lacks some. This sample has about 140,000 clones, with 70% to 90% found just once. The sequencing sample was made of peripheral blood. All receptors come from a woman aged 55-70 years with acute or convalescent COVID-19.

CDR3 region: CASSAGQGREKLFF. Written as DNA, the CDR3 is TGTGCCAGCAGCGCGGGACAGGGGCGGGAAAAACTGTTTTTT. The rearrangement joins TRBV6-5 to TRBJ1-4, with 10 bases matching TRBD1. This CDR3 is 14 amino acids long. Germline assignment: CDR1 MNHEY and CDR2 SVGAGI. The trim removed 6 bases at V and 8 bases at J, leaving 6 bases unmatched.

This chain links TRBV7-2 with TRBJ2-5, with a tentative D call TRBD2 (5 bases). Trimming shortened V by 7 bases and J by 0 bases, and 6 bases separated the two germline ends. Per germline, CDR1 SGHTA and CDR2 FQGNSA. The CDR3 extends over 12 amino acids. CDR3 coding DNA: TGTGCCAGCACGGGGAACCAAGAGACCCAGTACTTC. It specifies CASTGNQETQYF.

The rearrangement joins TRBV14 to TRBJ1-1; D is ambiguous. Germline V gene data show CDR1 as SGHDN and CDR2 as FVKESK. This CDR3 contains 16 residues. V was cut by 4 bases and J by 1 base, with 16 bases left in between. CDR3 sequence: CASSPLTATGNTEAFF. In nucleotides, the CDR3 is TGTGCCAGCAGCCCACTAACTGCGACGGGGAACACTGAAGCTTTCTTT.

CDR3 protein: CASSPFGYTIYF. CDR3 in DNA: TGTGCCAGCAGCCCCTTCGGGTACACCATATATTTT. The chain employs TRBV11-2 and TRBJ1-3, with D hard to call. Trimming took off 5 bases at V and 8 bases at J, with 10 bases between the two ends. The CDR3 has 12 amino acids. Germline CDR1 is SGHAT and CDR2 is FQNNGV.

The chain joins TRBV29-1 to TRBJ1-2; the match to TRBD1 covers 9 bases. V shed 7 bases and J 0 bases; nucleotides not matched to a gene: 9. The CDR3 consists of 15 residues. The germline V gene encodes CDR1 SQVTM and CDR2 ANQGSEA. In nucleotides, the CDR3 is TGCAGCGGGGGAGGACAGGGGCCATCTAACTATGGCTACACCTTC. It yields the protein CSGGGQGPSNYGYTF.

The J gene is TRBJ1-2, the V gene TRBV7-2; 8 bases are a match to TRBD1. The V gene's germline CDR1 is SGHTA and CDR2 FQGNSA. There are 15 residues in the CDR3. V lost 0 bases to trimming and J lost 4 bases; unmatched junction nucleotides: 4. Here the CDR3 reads CASSLAKGQVYGYTF. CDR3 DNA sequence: TGTGCCAGCAGCTTAGCCAAGGGACAGGTCTATGGCTACACCTTC.

CDR3 loop: CASSSNGYNEQFF. The CDR3 coding sequence is TGTGCCAGCAGCTCTAACGGGTATAATGAGCAGTTCTTC. This chain joins TRBV3-1 (or the pseudogene TRBV3-2) and TRBJ2-1; D uncertain. The germline V gene encodes CDR1 LGHDT and CDR2 YNNKEL (reference sequence). The V end lost 5 bases, the J end lost 7 bases, and 12 bases lay between the germline ends. The CDR3 extends over 13 amino acids.

This CDR3 reads CASSLMVETASTYEQYF. The CDR3 DNA follows: TGTGCCAGCAGCTTAATGGTAGAAACAGCAAGTACCTACGAGCAGTACTTC. The rearrangement joins TRBV11-2 to TRBJ2-7; D not resolved. The ends were cut back, 2 bases at V and 2 bases at J, with 19 bases in the middle. This CDR3 contains 17 residues. Germline-derived CDR1 and CDR2 are SGHAT and FQNNGV.

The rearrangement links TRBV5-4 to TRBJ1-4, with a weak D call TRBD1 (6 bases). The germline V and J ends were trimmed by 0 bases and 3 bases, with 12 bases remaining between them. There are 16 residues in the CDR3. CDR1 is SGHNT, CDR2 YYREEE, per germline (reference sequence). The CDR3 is CASSLVPGVPNEKLFF. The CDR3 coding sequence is TGTGCCAGCAGCTTGGTACCAGGGGTACCTAATGAAAAACTGTTTTTT.

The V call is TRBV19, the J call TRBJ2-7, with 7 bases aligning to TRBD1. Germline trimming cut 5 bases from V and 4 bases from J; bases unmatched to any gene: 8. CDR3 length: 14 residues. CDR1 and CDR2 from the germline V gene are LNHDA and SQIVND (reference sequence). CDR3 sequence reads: CASSSHRGSYEQYF. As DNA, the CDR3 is TGTGCCAGTAGTTCCCACAGGGGCTCGTACGAGCAGTACTTC. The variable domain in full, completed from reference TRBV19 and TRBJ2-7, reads DGGITQSPKYLFRKEGQNVTLSCEQNLNHDAMYWYRQDPGQGLRLIYYSQIVNDFQKGDIAEGYSVSREKKESFPLTVTSAQKNPTAFYLCASSSHRGSYEQYFGPGTRLTVT.

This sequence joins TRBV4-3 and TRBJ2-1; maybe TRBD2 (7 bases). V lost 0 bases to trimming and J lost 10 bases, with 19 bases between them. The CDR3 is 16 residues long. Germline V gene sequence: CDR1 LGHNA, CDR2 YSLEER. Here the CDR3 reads CASSQDYPGGPPEQFF. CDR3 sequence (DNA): TGCGCCAGCAGCCAAGACTACCCGGGGGGCCCCCCCGAGCAGTTCTTC.

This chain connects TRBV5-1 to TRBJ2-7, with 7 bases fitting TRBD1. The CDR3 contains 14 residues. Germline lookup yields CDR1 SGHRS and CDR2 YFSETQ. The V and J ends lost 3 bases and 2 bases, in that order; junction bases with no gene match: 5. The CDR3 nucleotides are TGCGCCAGCAGCTCGGGACAGTCGCCCTACGAGCAGTACTTC. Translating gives CASSSGQSPYEQYF.

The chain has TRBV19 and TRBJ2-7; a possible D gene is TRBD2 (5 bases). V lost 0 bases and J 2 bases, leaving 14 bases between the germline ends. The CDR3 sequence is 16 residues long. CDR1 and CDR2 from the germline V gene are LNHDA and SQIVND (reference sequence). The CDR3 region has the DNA TGTGCCAGTAGTATAGATCGAGGGTCCGGGACCTACGAGCAGTACTTC. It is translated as CASSIDRGSGTYEQYF.

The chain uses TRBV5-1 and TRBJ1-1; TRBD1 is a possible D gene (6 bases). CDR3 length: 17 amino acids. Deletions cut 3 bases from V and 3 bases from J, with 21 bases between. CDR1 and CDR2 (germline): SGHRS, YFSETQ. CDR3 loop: CASSSETGTYADTEAFF. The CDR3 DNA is TGCGCCAGCAGCTCAGAGACAGGTACCTATGCGGACACTGAAGCTTTCTTT.

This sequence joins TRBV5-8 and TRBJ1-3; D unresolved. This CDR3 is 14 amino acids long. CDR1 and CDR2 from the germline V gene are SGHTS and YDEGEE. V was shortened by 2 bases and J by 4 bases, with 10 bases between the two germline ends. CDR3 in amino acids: CASSFGGSGNTIYF. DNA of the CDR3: TGTGCCAGCAGCTTCGGAGGGTCAGGAAACACCATATATTTT.

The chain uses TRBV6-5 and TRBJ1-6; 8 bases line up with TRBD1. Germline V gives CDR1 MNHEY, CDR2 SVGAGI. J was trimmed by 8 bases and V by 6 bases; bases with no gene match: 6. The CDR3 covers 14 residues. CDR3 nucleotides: TGTGCCAGCAGGCCGGGACAGGAGTATTCACCCCTCCACTTT. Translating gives CASRPGQEYSPLHF.

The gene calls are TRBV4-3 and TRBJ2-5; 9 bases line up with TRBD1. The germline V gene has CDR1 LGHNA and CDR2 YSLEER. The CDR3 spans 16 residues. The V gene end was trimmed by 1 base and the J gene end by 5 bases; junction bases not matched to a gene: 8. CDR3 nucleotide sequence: TGCGCCAGCAGCCAAGTCCCGCCCGGGACAGGGGAGACCCAGTACTTC. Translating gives CASSQVPPGTGETQYF.

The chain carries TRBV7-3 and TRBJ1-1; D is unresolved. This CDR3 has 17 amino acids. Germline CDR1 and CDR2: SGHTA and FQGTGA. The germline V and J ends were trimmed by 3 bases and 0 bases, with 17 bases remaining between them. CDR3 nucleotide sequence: TGTGCCAGCAGCTTCCTTGGGCCGCGGGCAATGAACACTGAAGCTTTCTTT. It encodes CASSFLGPRAMNTEAFF.

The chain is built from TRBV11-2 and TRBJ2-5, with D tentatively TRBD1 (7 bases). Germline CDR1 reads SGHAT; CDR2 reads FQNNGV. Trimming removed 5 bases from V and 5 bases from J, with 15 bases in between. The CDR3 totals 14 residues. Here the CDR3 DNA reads TGTGCCAGCAGCGGTCAGGGGGGAGGTGAGACCCAGTACTTC. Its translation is CASSGQGGGETQYF.

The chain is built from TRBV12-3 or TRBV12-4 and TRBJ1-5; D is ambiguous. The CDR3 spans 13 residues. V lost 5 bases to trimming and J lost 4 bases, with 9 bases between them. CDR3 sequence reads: CASSLRLNQPQHF. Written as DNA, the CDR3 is TGTGCCAGCAGTCTGAGGTTGAATCAGCCCCAGCATTTT.

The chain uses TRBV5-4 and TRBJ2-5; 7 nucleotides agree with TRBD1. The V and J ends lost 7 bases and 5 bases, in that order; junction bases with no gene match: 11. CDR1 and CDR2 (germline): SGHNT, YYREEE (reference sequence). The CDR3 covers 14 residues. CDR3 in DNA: TGTGCCAGCGTCAATAGAGGGGGCGGGGAGACCCAGTACTTC. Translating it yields CASVNRGGGETQYF.

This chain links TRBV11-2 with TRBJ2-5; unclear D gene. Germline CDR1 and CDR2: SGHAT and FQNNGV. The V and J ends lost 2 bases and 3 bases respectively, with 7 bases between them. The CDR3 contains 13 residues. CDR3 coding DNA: TGTGCCAGCAGCTTATTTGAGAAAGAGACCCAGTACTTC. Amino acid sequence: CASSLFEKETQYF.

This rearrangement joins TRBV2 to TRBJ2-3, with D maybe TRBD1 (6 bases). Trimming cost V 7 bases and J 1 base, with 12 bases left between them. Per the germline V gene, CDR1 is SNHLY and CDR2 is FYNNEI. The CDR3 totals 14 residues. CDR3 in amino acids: CASNQGFGTDTQYF. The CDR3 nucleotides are TGTGCCAGCAATCAGGGGTTCGGCACAGATACGCAGTATTTT.

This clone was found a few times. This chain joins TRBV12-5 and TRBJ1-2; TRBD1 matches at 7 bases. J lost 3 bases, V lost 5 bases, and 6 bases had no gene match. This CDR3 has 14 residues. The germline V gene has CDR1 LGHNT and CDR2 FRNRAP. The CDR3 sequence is CASGRGQGHYGYTF. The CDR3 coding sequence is TGTGCTAGTGGTAGGGGGCAGGGCCACTATGGCTACACCTTC. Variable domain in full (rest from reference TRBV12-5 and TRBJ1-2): DARVTQTPRHKVTEMGQEVTMRCQPILGHNTVFWYRQTMMQGLELLAYFRNRAPLDDSGMPKDRFSAEMPDATLATLKIQPSEPRDSAVYFCASGRGQGHYGYTFGSGTRLTVV.

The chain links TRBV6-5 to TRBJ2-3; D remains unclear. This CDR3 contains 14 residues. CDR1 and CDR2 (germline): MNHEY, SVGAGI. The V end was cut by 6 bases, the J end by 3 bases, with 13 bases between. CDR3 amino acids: CASRFPGLTDTQYF. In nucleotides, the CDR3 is TGTGCCAGCAGGTTCCCGGGTCTTACAGATACGCAGTATTTT.

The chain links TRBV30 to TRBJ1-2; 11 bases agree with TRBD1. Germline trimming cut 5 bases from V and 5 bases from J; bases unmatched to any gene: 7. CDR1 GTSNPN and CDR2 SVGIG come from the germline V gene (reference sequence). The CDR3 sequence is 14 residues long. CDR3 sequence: CAWGRDRGRYGYTF. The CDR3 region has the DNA TGTGCCTGGGGGCGGGACAGGGGGAGGTATGGCTACACCTTC.

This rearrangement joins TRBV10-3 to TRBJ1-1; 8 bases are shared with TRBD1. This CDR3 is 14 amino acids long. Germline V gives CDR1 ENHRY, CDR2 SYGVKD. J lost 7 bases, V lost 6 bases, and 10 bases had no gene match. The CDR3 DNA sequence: TGTGCCATCAGGGACAGGGATGGGGTAGGTGAAGCTTTCTTT. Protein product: CAIRDRDGVGEAFF.

The CDR3 DNA is TGTGCCAGCAGCCAAGATTCCGTCCGGGCAGATACGCAGTATTTT. Translating gives CASSQDSVRADTQYF. The chain employs TRBV3-1 (or the pseudogene TRBV3-2) and TRBJ2-3, with D unclear. The CDR3 has 15 amino acids. Germline loops: CDR1 LGHDT, CDR2 YNNKEL (reference sequence). V lost 0 bases to trimming and J lost 4 bases, with 11 bases between them.

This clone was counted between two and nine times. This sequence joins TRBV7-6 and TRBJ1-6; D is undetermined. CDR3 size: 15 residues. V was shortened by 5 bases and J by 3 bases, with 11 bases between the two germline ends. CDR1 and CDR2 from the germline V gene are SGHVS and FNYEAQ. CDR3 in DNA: TGTGCCAGCAGCCCCAACATGAACTATAATTCACCCCTCCACTTT. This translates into CASSPNMNYNSPLHF.

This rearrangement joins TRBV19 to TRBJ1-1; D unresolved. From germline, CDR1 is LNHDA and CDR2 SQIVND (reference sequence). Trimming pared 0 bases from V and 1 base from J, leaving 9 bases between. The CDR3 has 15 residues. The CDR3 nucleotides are TGTGCCAGTAGTATAGATAACCCCGGGAACACTGAAGCTTTCTTT. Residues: CASSIDNPGNTEAFF.